This TCR beta chain was recorded in a study of graft-versus-host responses after intestinal transplantation. About the research overall: Recipients underwent multivisceral, liver-intestinal, or isolated intestinal transplants.

Some clones are missing from TCRdb's copy, which holds only in-frame ones; the method was immunoSEQ multiplex PCR. The data contain about 45,000 clones, around 90% of them singletons. Study findings and constraints: GvH clone levels peaked in circulation, and this peak was associated with early post-transplant HvG declines. Marrow from the recipient contained GvH clones, some of which had appeared first in ileum or blood.

About this clone itself: What it binds is unknown.

CDR1 and CDR2 from the germline V gene are MNHNS and SASEGT. The CDR3 runs to 13 residues. V lost 3 bases and J 8 bases, leaving 14 bases between the germline ends. The chain joins TRBV6-1 to TRBJ2-7; tentatively, D is TRBD1 (5 bases). Sample: PBMCs, taken 524 days after transplant. This TCR was recovered from a human patient who received an intestinal transplant, so some T cells may come from the graft donor. The DNA for the CDR3 is TGTGCCAGCAGTGACAGGGAAGTAGATAAGCAGTACTTC. Protein: CASSDREVDKQYF.